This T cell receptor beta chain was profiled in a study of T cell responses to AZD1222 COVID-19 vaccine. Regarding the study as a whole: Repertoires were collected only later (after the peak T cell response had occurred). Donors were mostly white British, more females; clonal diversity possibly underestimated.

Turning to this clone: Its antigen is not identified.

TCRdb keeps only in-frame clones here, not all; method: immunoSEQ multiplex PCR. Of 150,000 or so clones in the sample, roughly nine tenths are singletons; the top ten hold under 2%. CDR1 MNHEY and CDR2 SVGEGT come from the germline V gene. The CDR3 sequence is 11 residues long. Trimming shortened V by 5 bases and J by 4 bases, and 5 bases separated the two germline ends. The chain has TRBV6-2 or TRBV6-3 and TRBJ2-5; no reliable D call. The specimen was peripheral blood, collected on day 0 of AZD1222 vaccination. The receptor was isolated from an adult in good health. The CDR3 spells CASSPRETQYF. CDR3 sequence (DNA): TGTGCCAGCAGTCCCCGAGAGACCCAGTACTTC.